This T cell receptor (beta chain) was documented in a study of post-analysis software for immune sequencing data. Study at large: Relapsing-remitting, secondary progressive and progressive-relapsing courses of multiple sclerosis were included. Findings and limits, study-wide: Among four or five TRBV segments more frequent in patients than controls were TRBV5-6, TRBV5-1 and TRBV20-1. Controls showed significantly higher normalized Chao1 diversity than did multiple sclerosis patients. Co-batched samples clustered tightly together by F measure.

This clonotype was observed a few times. Its antigen is currently unknown. The CDR3 extends over 12 amino acids. Trimming took off 1 base at V and 6 bases at J, with 6 bases between the two ends. Per germline, CDR1 SEHNR and CDR2 FQNEAQ (reference sequence). Prepared TCR beta cDNA libraries contained unique molecular identifiers. The authors obtained 500,000 or so cDNA molecules from roughly 1 to 10 million T cells. TCRdb re-derived calls from the PCR reads in MiXCR, one entry per CDR3 protein. This repertoire shows some 500,000 distinct CDR3 sequences, approximately 46% found once; its top ten account for 9% to 13%.

The V gene is TRBV7-9, the J gene TRBJ1-2; D call uncertain. The specimen sequenced was blood. The TCR was taken from a girl aged 10 to 17 with multiple sclerosis. This chain's CDR3 is CASSLGTDGYTF. The CDR3 coding sequence is TGTGCCAGCAGCTTAGGTACAGATGGCTACACCTTC.